The rows below give T cell receptor beta chains drawn from one sample of a study of shared clonotypes between healthy human individuals. TCRdb's table, derived via immunoSEQ multiplex PCR, lists solely in-frame clones and lacks some. The sample lists 2 million to 2.5 million clones; approximately 90% were seen once. The sequenced sample was naive CD4+ T cells from PBMCs. Receptors were obtained from a man between 18 and 35 years old in good health. Some clones in this sample may be carry-over from other donors' samples. Each CDR3 is given with its conserved first and last residue. D genes are given only for firm matches. Some rows have no size entry. The others give once, few or many, or a class for an expanded clone.

J: TRBJ1-1; V: TRBV30; size: few; D: TRBD1; DNA: TGTGCCTGGAGCCGGGACAGGGAGACTGAAGCTTTCTTT; CDR3: CAWSRDRETEAFF
J: TRBJ1-2; V: TRBV19; size: NA; D: NA; DNA: TGTGCCAGTAGTATGACAGGTACTACGTATGGCTACACCTTC; CDR3: CASSMTGTTYGYTF
J: TRBJ2-5; V: TRBV6-6; size: NA; D: NA; DNA: TGTGCCAGCAGCCCGGGATGGATTCAAGAGACCCAGTACTTC; CDR3: CASSPGWIQETQYF
J: TRBJ1-4; V: TRBV20-1; size: once; D: NA; DNA: TGCAGTGCACCGACCGGGGAAAAACTGTTTTTT; CDR3: CSAPTGEKLFF
J: TRBJ2-3; V: TRBV28; size: NA; D: NA; DNA: TGTGCCAGCAGTTCCGGGGGACTGGGCACAGATACGCAGTATTTT; CDR3: CASSSGGLGTDTQYF
J: TRBJ1-5; V: TRBV19; size: NA; D: NA; DNA: TGTGCCAGTAGTCAAGCGAATAGCAATCAGCCCCAGCATTTT; CDR3: CASSQANSNQPQHF
J: TRBJ2-7; V: TRBV27; size: NA; D: NA; DNA: TGTGCCCGTCCTGGAGGGCCAACCTCCTACGAGCAGTACTTC; CDR3: CARPGGPTSYEQYF
J: TRBJ2-1; V: TRBV5-4; size: NA; D: NA; DNA: TGTGCCAGCAGCCCGGGACATCAGTACAATGAGCAGTTCTTC; CDR3: CASSPGHQYNEQFF
J: TRBJ2-1; V: TRBV12-1; size: NA; D: NA; DNA: TGTGCCAGCACCTATAGCGGGAGCTCCTACAATGAGCAGTTCTTC; CDR3: CASTYSGSSYNEQFF
J: TRBJ1-3; V: TRBV28; size: NA; D: TRBD1; DNA: TGTGCCAGCAGCACGGGACAGCGCTCTGGAAACACCATATATTTT; CDR3: CASSTGQRSGNTIYF
J: TRBJ1-4; V: TRBV11-2; size: NA; D: NA; DNA: TGTGCCAGCAGCTTGATTATACAGCGGACACCCGAAAAACTGTTTTTT; CDR3: CASSLIIQRTPEKLFF
J: TRBJ2-7; V: TRBV4-1; size: once; D: NA; DNA: TGCGCCAGCAGCCGGTCCATGTGGGCCTACGAGCAGTACTTC; CDR3: CASSRSMWAYEQYF
J: TRBJ1-1; V: TRBV7-2; size: NA; D: NA; DNA: TGTGCCAGCAGCTTAGTTGCGACGGGGGACACTGAAGCTTTCTTT; CDR3: CASSLVATGDTEAFF
J: TRBJ1-2; V: TRBV30; size: NA; D: NA; DNA: TGTGCCTGGAGTGGGTCCATAAATGGCTACACCTTC; CDR3: CAWSGSINGYTF
J: TRBJ2-1; V: TRBV9; size: NA; D: NA; DNA: TGTGCCAGCAGCGTAGCCCCACATGAGAACAATGAGCAGTTCTTC; CDR3: CASSVAPHENNEQFF
J: TRBJ2-7; V: TRBV28; size: NA; D: NA; DNA: TGTGCCAGCAGTTCCGGGACGGTTTTCTACGAGCAGTACTTC; CDR3: CASSSGTVFYEQYF
J: TRBJ1-1; V: TRBV7-3; size: NA; D: TRBD1; DNA: TGTGCCAGCAGCCCTCAGGGGGCTGGGAGCACTGAAGCTTTCTTT; CDR3: CASSPQGAGSTEAFF
J: TRBJ1-3; V: TRBV28; size: NA; D: NA; DNA: TGTGCCAGCAGTTTAAGCTGGGGTGGGGAAAACACCATATATTTT; CDR3: CASSLSWGGENTIYF
J: TRBJ2-3; V: TRBV7-2; size: NA; D: NA; DNA: TGTGCCAGCAGCTTAGACTACTCTAGCACAGATACGCAGTATTTT; CDR3: CASSLDYSSTDTQYF
J: TRBJ2-2; V: TRBV9; size: NA; D: TRBD2; DNA: TGTGCCAGCAGCCCGGGACTAGCGGGAGTAACCGGGGAGCTGTTTTTT; CDR3: CASSPGLAGVTGELFF
J: TRBJ2-7; V: TRBV5-1; size: NA; D: NA; DNA: TGCGCCAGCAGCTTGTCCGGGCAGGCTTTAAGCGAGCAGTACTTC; CDR3: CASSLSGQALSEQYF
J: TRBJ1-2; V: TRBV19; size: NA; D: NA; DNA: TGTGCCAGTGGACGATTGCTTTACTATGGCTACACCTTC; CDR3: CASGRLLYYGYTF
J: TRBJ1-1; V: TRBV21-1; size: NA; D: NA; DNA: TGTGCCAGCATCCCCGGGACCGAACGGGCTGAAGCTTTCTTT; CDR3: CASIPGTERAEAFF
J: TRBJ1-2; V: TRBV14; size: few; D: NA; DNA: TGTGCCAGCAGCCAACAGAGGACGGAGTTATATGGCTACACCTTC; CDR3: CASSQQRTELYGYTF
J: TRBJ2-7; V: TRBV27; size: NA; D: TRBD2; DNA: TGTGCCAGCAGCTTTGCTTTTCCGGGACTAGGTTACGAGCAGTACTTC; CDR3: CASSFAFPGLGYEQYF
J: TRBJ1-2; V: TRBV15; size: NA; D: NA; DNA: TGTGCCACCAGCAGAGCGCCGGTCGGGCGCCTCTACTACACCTTC; CDR3: CATSRAPVGRLYYTF
J: TRBJ1-5; V: TRBV28; size: NA; D: NA; DNA: TGTGCCAGCAGTTTGATTATGGGGGGAGGTCAGCCCCAGCATTTT; CDR3: CASSLIMGGGQPQHF
J: TRBJ2-2; V: TRBV9; size: NA; D: TRBD1; DNA: TGTGCCAGCAGCGGGATGACAGGGATTAACACCGGGGAGCTGTTTTTT; CDR3: CASSGMTGINTGELFF
J: TRBJ2-2; V: TRBV6-5; size: NA; D: NA; DNA: TGTGCCAGCAGTCACCGGGGTCCCGGGGAGCTGTTTTTT; CDR3: CASSHRGPGELFF
J: TRBJ2-2; V: TRBV5-4; size: once; D: TRBD2; DNA: TGTGCCAGCAGCCGAGCGGGAATGGACACCGGGGAGCTGTTTTTT; CDR3: CASSRAGMDTGELFF
J: TRBJ2-1; V: TRBV7-9; size: once; D: NA; DNA: TGTGCCAGCAGCTTAGTCGGAACCTACAATGAGCAGTTCTTC; CDR3: CASSLVGTYNEQFF
J: TRBJ1-5; V: TRBV19; size: NA; D: NA; DNA: TGTGCCAGTAGTATCCTGGGGAATAGCAATCAGCCCCAGCATTTT; CDR3: CASSILGNSNQPQHF
J: TRBJ1-1; V: TRBV9; size: NA; D: TRBD1; DNA: TGTGCCAGCAGCACCTTGACAGGGGGCACTGAAGCTTTCTTT; CDR3: CASSTLTGGTEAFF
J: TRBJ2-2; V: TRBV30; size: NA; D: NA; DNA: TGTGCCTGGAGTGTACGGGTTTCCACCGGGGAGCTGTTTTTT; CDR3: CAWSVRVSTGELFF
J: TRBJ2-1; V: TRBV19; size: once; D: NA; DNA: TGTGCCACCGAGGACAGTCCCTACAATGAGCAGTTCTTC; CDR3: CATEDSPYNEQFF
J: TRBJ1-1; V: TRBV30; size: few; D: NA; DNA: TGTGCCTGGAGTGTACTGGTGAACACTGAAGCTTTCTTT; CDR3: CAWSVLVNTEAFF
J: TRBJ2-7; V: TRBV7-2; size: NA; D: NA; DNA: TGTGCCAGCAGCGCACACAGGGAATCCTACGAGCAGTACTTC; CDR3: CASSAHRESYEQYF
J: TRBJ1-1; V: TRBV7-9; size: NA; D: TRBD1; DNA: TGTGCCAGCAGGGAGACAGGGGTCACTGAAGCTTTCTTT; CDR3: CASRETGVTEAFF
J: TRBJ2-7; V: TRBV7-8; size: NA; D: NA; DNA: TGTGCCAGCAGCTTAGAAACCGGCAGTTCCTACGAGCAGTACTTC; CDR3: CASSLETGSSYEQYF
J: TRBJ2-1; V: TRBV25-1; size: NA; D: TRBD1; DNA: TGTGCCAGCAGGGGACAGAACAATGAGCAGTTCTTC; CDR3: CASRGQNNEQFF
J: TRBJ1-1; V: TRBV18; size: NA; D: NA; DNA: TGTGCCAGCTCAACATTCCCTCAAGAGAACACTGAAGCTTTCTTT; CDR3: CASSTFPQENTEAFF
J: TRBJ1-3; V: TRBV2; size: NA; D: NA; DNA: TGTGCCAGCAGTGTAGAGTTAGGGAACACCATATATTTT; CDR3: CASSVELGNTIYF
J: TRBJ1-5; V: TRBV28; size: NA; D: NA; DNA: TGTGCCAGCAGAGGGCGGAACAATCAGCCCCAGCATTTT; CDR3: CASRGRNNQPQHF
J: TRBJ2-7; V: TRBV30; size: NA; D: TRBD1; DNA: TGTGCCTGGAGCCCCGGGACAGGGCGCGAGCAGTACTTC; CDR3: CAWSPGTGREQYF
J: TRBJ2-3; V: TRBV7-3; size: NA; D: NA; DNA: TGTGCCAGCAGCCTCAATTACGAGGAGCAGTATTTT; CDR3: CASSLNYEEQYF
J: TRBJ1-5; V: TRBV19; size: NA; D: TRBD1; DNA: TGTGCCAGTAGGAGGGGCTCGGGACAGGGGAGGAATCAGCCCCAGCATTTT; CDR3: CASRRGSGQGRNQPQHF
J: TRBJ2-1; V: TRBV28; size: NA; D: NA; DNA: TGTGCCAGCAGTTTAACCCCTAGCTCCTACAATGAGCAGTTCTTC; CDR3: CASSLTPSSYNEQFF
J: TRBJ2-1; V: TRBV28; size: NA; D: TRBD2; DNA: TGTGCCAGCAGTTTGCGAGCGGGAGGACCGTTCGGGGAGCAGTTCTTC; CDR3: CASSLRAGGPFGEQFF
J: TRBJ2-7; V: TRBV7-8; size: NA; D: TRBD1; DNA: TGTGCCAGCAGCCTCGGACAGGACGAGCAGTACTTC; CDR3: CASSLGQDEQYF
J: TRBJ2-3; V: TRBV19; size: NA; D: NA; DNA: TGTGCCAGTAGTTCCTTTAGAACAGATACGCAGTATTTT; CDR3: CASSSFRTDTQYF
J: TRBJ2-7; V: TRBV9; size: once; D: TRBD2; DNA: TGTGCCAGCAGCGCTGCGGGAGGGTACGAGCAGTACTTC; CDR3: CASSAAGGYEQYF
J: TRBJ2-5; V: TRBV28; size: NA; D: TRBD2; DNA: TGTGCCAGCAGCCCCGCTCCGGGACTAGCGGGAGGAGAGACCCAGTACTTC; CDR3: CASSPAPGLAGGETQYF
J: TRBJ1-1; V: TRBV19; size: once; D: NA; DNA: TGTGCCAGTAAGGAGAGGGCCAGGGACGCTGAAGCTTTCTTT; CDR3: CASKERARDAEAFF
J: TRBJ2-7; V: TRBV28; size: NA; D: NA; DNA: TGTGCCAGCAGTCAACTGACTGATTCCTACGAGCAGTACTTC; CDR3: CASSQLTDSYEQYF
J: TRBJ2-1; V: TRBV28; size: NA; D: NA; DNA: TGTGCCAGCAGTTTCCTTAGCGGAGCCTACAATGAGCAGTTCTTC; CDR3: CASSFLSGAYNEQFF